This T cell receptor beta chain was identified in a study of CD8+ T cells in alopecia areata. In the study overall: Tofacitinib ran for 6 to 18 months before 6 months off drug. Study-wide results and limits: Patients shared TCRs less clearly than mice did, possibly for HLA-related reasons.

Reverse transcription of extracted RNA yielded cDNA, which provided the sequencing template. The assay was immunoSEQ multiplex PCR, and TCRdb's table has in-frame clones only and misses some. Here the sample spans approximately 57,000 clones, about 96% being singletons. The trim removed 2 bases at V and 4 bases at J, leaving 14 bases unmatched. The CDR3 totals 18 residues. Germline values: CDR1 LGHNA, CDR2 YSLEER. Concerning this clone: Its antigen remains unknown.

The origin of this receptor is a human donor with alopecia areata. The chain is built from TRBV4-3 and TRBJ2-1; 7 positions agree with TRBD2. The source material was CD8+ T cells sorted from blood, sampled at week 0. The CDR3 sequence is CASSQHLAASGSYNEQFF. The CDR3, as DNA: TGCGCCAGCAGCCAACACCTGGCTGCTAGCGGATCTTACAATGAGCAGTTCTTC.